Sequencing of this TCR beta chain was carried out in a study of human T cells and chemical hapten exposure. Study-level results: Significantly greater numbers of large CDR3 similarity clusters came from expanded TCRs than from controls.

Time point given: pre-sensitization, week 0. The treatment is: therapeutic diphenylcyclopropenone sensitization with weekly scalp DPC. Concerning this clonotype: No antigen is known for it.

One entry per CDR3 protein, called by TCRdb with MiXCR from the RACE reads. In the table there are over 300,000 distinct CDR3 sequences, 5% to 6.5% of which are singletons. The CDR3 spans 13 residues. CDR1 and CDR2 from the germline V gene are GTSNPN and SVGIG (reference sequence). Trimming left V 3 bases short and J 5 bases short, with 10 bases between. V gene TRBV30 combines with J gene TRBJ2-2; D could derive from TRBD1 or TRBD2 (6 bases each). The TCR sequence derives from a woman between 45 and 60 years old with alopecia areata. Some clones in this sample may be carry-over from other donors' samples. The source was whole blood, collected in connection with sensitization to the hapten diphenylcyclopropenone (DPC). CDR3 in amino acids: CAWRGGRTGELFF. For the CDR3, the DNA is TGTGCCTGGAGGGGGGGCCGGACCGGGGAGCTGTTTTTT.